These T cell receptor beta chains were read from a single sample in a study of blood T cell repertoires in COVID-19. Measured with immunoSEQ multiplex PCR; TCRdb has only the in-frame clones, and not every one. The table has hundreds of thousands of clones, about 88% seen once. Specimen: PBMCs or T cells enriched from blood (not recorded which). The receptors originated from a man aged 60 to 69 who had recovered from COVID-19. Both conserved end residues are part of each CDR3. The D gene is left open where the match is weak. The listing skips clone size in some rows; elsewhere it reads once, few, many or a size class.

TRBV27	NA	TRBJ2-2	NA	TGTGCCAGCAGTTTTCGGCCGGGATCGGGCACCGGGGAGCTGTTTTTT	CASSFRPGSGTGELFF
TRBV2	NA	TRBJ1-5	NA	TGTGCCAGCAGTGAACTGCGACAGATTAGCAATCAGCCCCAGCATTTT	CASSELRQISNQPQHF
TRBV11-1	NA	TRBJ2-1	NA	TGTGCCAGCAGCTCGGAGTGGTACAATGAGCAGTTCTTC	CASSSEWYNEQFF
TRBV18	NA	TRBJ1-1	NA	TGTGCCAGCTCATCCTCCAGGGGAACTGAAGCTTTCTTT	CASSSSRGTEAFF
TRBV3-1/TRBV3-2	NA	TRBJ1-3	NA	TGTGCCAGCAGTTTGACAGGCTCTGGAAACACCATATATTTT	CASSLTGSGNTIYF
TRBV7-9	NA	TRBJ1-2	NA	TGTGCCAGCAGCTTAGTCAGCTATGGCTACACCTTC	CASSLVSYGYTF
TRBV6-5	TRBD1	TRBJ1-2	NA	TGTGCCAGCAGCCGTGGACAGGACCTTTGCTTC	CASSRGQDLCF
TRBV10-2	TRBD1	TRBJ2-2	once	TGCGCCAGCAGGAGGGGGCGGGGGGAGCTGTTTTTT	CASRRGRGELFF
TRBV7-9	TRBD1	TRBJ1-1	NA	TGTGCCAGCAGCTTACCCGGACAGGGGGTTGTTGAAGCTTTCTTT	CASSLPGQGVVEAFF
TRBV5-8	TRBD1	TRBJ2-7	NA	TGTGCCAGCAGCTTGATACTAGGTAGACAGGGTCGACCCTACGAGCAGTACTTC	CASSLILGRQGRPYEQYF
TRBV7-7	NA	TRBJ1-3	NA	TGTGCTAGCAGCTCGTCAGGGGACTCTGGAAACACCATATATTTT	CASSSSGDSGNTIYF
TRBV4-3	TRBD1	TRBJ2-7	NA	TGCGCCAGCAGCCAAGAAGGGGGACAGGGAGGGATCAACGAGCAGTACTTC	CASSQEGGQGGINEQYF
TRBV6-5	NA	TRBJ1-6	NA	TGTGCCAGCAGATTAGGACAGCATTCACCCCTCCACTTT	CASRLGQHSPLHF
TRBV25-1	TRBD1	TRBJ1-1	NA	TGTGCCAGCAGTGAATATGAGGCAGGGGGAGCTTTCTTT	CASSEYEAGGAFF
TRBV29-1	TRBD1	TRBJ1-1	once	TGCAGCGCCGCTGGGACAGGGGTTAGGGACACTGAAGCTTTCTTT	CSAAGTGVRDTEAFF
TRBV30	TRBD2	TRBJ2-5	NA	TGTGCCTGGAGTGTACTCGGGAGCGGGAGGGGGGGGACCTATCGATCACAAGAGACCCAGTACTTC	CAWSVLGSGRGGTYRSQETQYF
TRBV9	TRBD2	TRBJ2-1	NA	TGTGCCAGCAGCCAAGGACTAGCGGGATACTCCTACAATGAGCAGTTCTTC	CASSQGLAGYSYNEQFF
TRBV9	TRBD1	TRBJ1-2	NA	TGTGCCAGCAGCCCCGGACAGGGGGATGGCTACACCTTC	CASSPGQGDGYTF
TRBV7-5	NA	TRBJ1-2	NA	TGTGCCAGTCTTAAATCCGGGGCTAACTATGGCTACACCTTC	CASLKSGANYGYTF
TRBV5-1	TRBD2	TRBJ2-1	NA	TGCGCCAGCAGCCTACGGGGACTAGCGGGGGGCTCAGAGCAGTTCTTC	CASSLRGLAGGSEQFF
TRBV5-6	TRBD1	TRBJ1-5	NA	TGTGCCAGCAGCTTACGGGACAGGGGAAGCAATCAGCCCCAGCATTTT	CASSLRDRGSNQPQHF